The rows below give T cell receptor beta chains drawn from one sample of a study of blood T cell repertoires in COVID-19. Generated by immunoSEQ multiplex PCR, the TCRdb table keeps only in-frame clones and is missing some. The sample includes a few hundred thousand clones, less than 90% seen only once; the top ten take around 5.1%. Sequences were obtained from PBMCs or T cells enriched from blood (not recorded which). These receptors all stem from a woman between 50 and 59 years old who had recovered from COVID-19. CDR3s include the opening cysteine and the closing phenylalanine or tryptophan. A D gene is named only where the DNA matches it firmly.

TRBJ2-1 | TRBV6-1 | - | CASSANAASKFDEQFF
TRBJ1-1 | TRBV5-1 | TRBD1 | CASSLPTGGFPEAFF
TRBJ1-2 | TRBV7-2 | TRBD1 | CASSLTRTGDGYTF
TRBJ2-1 | TRBV7-8 | TRBD2 | CASSLGTSGTYNEQFF
TRBJ1-2 | TRBV10-1 | - | CASSEPQAWGHYGYTF
TRBJ1-2 | TRBV27 | - | CASSLTRSRGYTF
TRBJ2-5 | TRBV7-9 | - | CASSPGFVETQYF
TRBJ1-1 | TRBV6-5 | - | CASSSNLGLGAFF
TRBJ2-1 | TRBV19 | TRBD1 | CASSMRDREKAYNEQFF
TRBJ2-1 | TRBV3-1/TRBV3-2 | - | CASGDLVQTLNEQFF
TRBJ2-2 | TRBV4-3 | - | CASSQDVNGPNTGELFF
TRBJ1-1 | TRBV30 | - | CAWSRQNMNTEAFF
TRBJ1-1 | TRBV2 | - | CASSEAHPPRPNTEAFF
TRBJ2-2 | TRBV5-1 | - | CASRKGVNTGELFF
TRBJ1-2 | TRBV5-5 | TRBD1 | CASSLETGILGGYGYTF
TRBJ1-3 | TRBV10-2 | - | CASSVTRLGNTIYF
TRBJ2-7 | TRBV7-2 | - | CASSLGSGSYEQYF
TRBJ1-3 | TRBV7-2 | - | CASRFTGGTIYF
TRBJ1-1 | TRBV5-6 | - | CASSPPYTNTEAFF
TRBJ2-1 | TRBV7-2 | TRBD2 | CASSLALAGNNEQFF
TRBJ1-1 | TRBV18 | - | CASSPGRNTEAFF
TRBJ2-5 | TRBV4-1 | - | CASSQAEGEETQYF
TRBJ2-3 | TRBV9 | - | CASSVATPGLDTQYF
TRBJ2-1 | TRBV6-2/TRBV6-3 | - | CASSLVYNEQFF
TRBJ1-1 | TRBV29-1 | TRBD1 | CSVDRGHPNTEAFF
TRBJ2-1 | TRBV6-2/TRBV6-3 | TRBD2 | CASSQNLAGVDEQFF
TRBJ1-3 | TRBV5-1 | TRBD1 | CASSLGRQGTGNTIYF
TRBJ1-2 | TRBV5-4 | TRBD1 | CASSLQGAANYTF
TRBJ2-2 | TRBV14 | - | CASSQVRGAWTGELFF
TRBJ2-7 | TRBV2 | TRBD2 | CASRRLAGNYEQYF
TRBJ1-6 | TRBV19 | - | CASSPGLNNSPLHF
TRBJ1-2 | TRBV7-9 | - | CASSANRDGYTF
TRBJ1-1 | TRBV5-5 | - | CASSPQGMRAFF
TRBJ1-5 | TRBV27 | TRBD1 | CASRITGQSNQPQHF
TRBJ2-7 | TRBV19 | TRBD2 | CASSLLAGYEQYF
TRBJ2-1 | TRBV4-2 | - | CASSQDGNEQFF